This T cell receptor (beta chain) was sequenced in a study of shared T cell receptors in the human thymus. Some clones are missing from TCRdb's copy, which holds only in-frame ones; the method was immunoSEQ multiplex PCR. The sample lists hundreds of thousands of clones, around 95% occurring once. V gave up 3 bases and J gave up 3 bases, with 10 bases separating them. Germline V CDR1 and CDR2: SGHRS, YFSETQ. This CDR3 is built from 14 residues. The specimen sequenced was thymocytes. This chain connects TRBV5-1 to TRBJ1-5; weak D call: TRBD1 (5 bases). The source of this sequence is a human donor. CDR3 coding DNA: TGCGCCAGCAGCTCCACGGGGCTCAATCAGCCCCAGCATTTT. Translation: CASSSTGLNQPQHF.